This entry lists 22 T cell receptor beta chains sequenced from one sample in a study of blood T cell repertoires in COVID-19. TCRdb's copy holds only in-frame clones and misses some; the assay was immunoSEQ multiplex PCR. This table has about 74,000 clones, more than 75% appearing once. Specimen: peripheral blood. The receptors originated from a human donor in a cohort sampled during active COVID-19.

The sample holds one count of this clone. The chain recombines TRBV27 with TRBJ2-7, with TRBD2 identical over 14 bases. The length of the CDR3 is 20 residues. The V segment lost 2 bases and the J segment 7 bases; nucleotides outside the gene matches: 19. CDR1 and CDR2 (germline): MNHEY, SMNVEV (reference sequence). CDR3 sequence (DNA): TGTGCCAGCAGTTTACGCCTCCCGGGACTAGCGGGAGCTCTTCTCTGGGAGCAGTACTTC. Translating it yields CASSLRLPGLAGALLWEQYF.

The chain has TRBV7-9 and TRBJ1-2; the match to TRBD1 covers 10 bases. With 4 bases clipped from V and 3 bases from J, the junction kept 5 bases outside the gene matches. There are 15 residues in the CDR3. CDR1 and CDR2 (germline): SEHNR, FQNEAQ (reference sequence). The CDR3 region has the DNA TGTGCCAGCAGCTCCGACAGGGGGCGGGACTATGGCTACACCTTC. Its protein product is CASSSDRGRDYGYTF. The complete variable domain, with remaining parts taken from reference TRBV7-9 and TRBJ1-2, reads DTGVSQNPRHKITKRGQNVTFRCDPISEHNRLYWYRQTLGQGPEFLTYFQNEAQLEKSRLLSDRFSAERPKGSFSTLEIQRTEQGDSAMYLCASSSDRGRDYGYTFGSGTRLTVV.

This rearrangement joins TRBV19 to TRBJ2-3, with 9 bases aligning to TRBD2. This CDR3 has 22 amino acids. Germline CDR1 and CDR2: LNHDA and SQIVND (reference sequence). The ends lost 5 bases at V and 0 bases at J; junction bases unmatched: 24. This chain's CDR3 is CASSPQRGSGRSDPASTDTQYF. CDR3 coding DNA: TGTGCCAGTAGTCCTCAGCGTGGGAGCGGGAGGTCCGATCCCGCTAGCACAGATACGCAGTATTTT.

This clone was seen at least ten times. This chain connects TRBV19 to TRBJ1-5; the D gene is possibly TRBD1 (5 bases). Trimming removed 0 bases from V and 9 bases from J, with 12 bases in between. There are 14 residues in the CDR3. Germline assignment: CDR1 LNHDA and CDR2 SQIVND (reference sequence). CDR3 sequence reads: CASSIDGGERPQHF. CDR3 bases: TGTGCCAGTAGTATAGATGGGGGGGAAAGGCCCCAGCATTTT.

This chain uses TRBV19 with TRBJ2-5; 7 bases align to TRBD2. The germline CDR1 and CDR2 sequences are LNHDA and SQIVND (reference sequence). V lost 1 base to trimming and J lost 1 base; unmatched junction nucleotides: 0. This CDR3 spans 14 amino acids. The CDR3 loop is CASSIGGGQETQYF. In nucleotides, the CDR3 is TGTGCCAGTAGTATAGGGGGGGGCCAAGAGACCCAGTACTTC.

For the CDR3, the DNA is TGCGCCAGCAGCCCGGACACGGATGCAAATGAAAAACTGTTTTTT. Protein product: CASSPDTDANEKLFF. This chain uses TRBV5-1 with TRBJ1-4; the D gene is possibly TRBD1 (5 bases). The CDR3 has 15 amino acids. The V gene's germline CDR1 is SGHRS and CDR2 YFSETQ. Trimming pared 4 bases from V and 5 bases from J, leaving 15 bases between.

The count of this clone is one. The CDR3 DNA is TGTGCCAGCAGCTTAAGACTTCCAGACCCCCCGTTTTATGAAAAACTGTTTTTT. It yields the protein CASSLRLPDPPFYEKLFF. The chain couples TRBV11-2 to TRBJ1-4; no definite D call. The CDR3 totals 18 residues. Deletions cut 2 bases from V and 6 bases from J, with 22 bases between. CDR1 and CDR2 (germline): SGHAT, FQNNGV. The entire variable domain, with the rest obtained from reference TRBV11-2 and TRBJ1-4, is as follows: EAGVAQSPRYKIIEKRQSVAFWCNPISGHATLYWYQQILGQGPKLLIQFQNNGVVDDSQLPKDRFSAERLKGVDSTLKIQPAKLEDSAVYLCASSLRLPDPPFYEKLFFGSGTQLSVL.

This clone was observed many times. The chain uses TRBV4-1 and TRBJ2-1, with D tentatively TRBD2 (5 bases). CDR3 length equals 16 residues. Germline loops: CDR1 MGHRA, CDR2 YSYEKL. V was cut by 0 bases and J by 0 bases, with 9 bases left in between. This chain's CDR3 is CASSQDASGSYNEQFF. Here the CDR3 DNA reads TGCGCCAGCAGCCAAGACGCAAGCGGCTCCTACAATGAGCAGTTCTTC.

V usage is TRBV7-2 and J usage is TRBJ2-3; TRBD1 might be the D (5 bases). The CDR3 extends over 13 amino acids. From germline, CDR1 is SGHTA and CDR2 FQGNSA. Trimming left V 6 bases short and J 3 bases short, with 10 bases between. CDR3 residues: CASRQGFTDTQYF. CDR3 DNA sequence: TGTGCCAGCAGGCAGGGCTTTACAGATACGCAGTATTTT.

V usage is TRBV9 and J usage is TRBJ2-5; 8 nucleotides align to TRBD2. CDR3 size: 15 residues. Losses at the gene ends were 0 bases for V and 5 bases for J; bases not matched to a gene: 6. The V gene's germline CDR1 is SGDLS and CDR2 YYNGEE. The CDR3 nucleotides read TGTGCCAGCAGCGTAGGAGCGGGAGCGGTGGAGACCCAGTACTTC. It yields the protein CASSVGAGAVETQYF. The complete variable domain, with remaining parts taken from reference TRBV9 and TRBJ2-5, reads DSGVTQTPKHLITATGQRVTLRCSPRSGDLSVYWYQQSLDQGLQFLIQYYNGEERAKGNILERFSAQQFPDLHSELNLSSLELGDSALYFCASSVGAGAVETQYFGPGTRLLVL.

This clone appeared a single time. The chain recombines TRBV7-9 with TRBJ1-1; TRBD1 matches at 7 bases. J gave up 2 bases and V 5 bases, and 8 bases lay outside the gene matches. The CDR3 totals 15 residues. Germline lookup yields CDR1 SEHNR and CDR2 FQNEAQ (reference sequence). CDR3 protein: CASSMHSGGNTEAFF. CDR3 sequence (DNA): TGTGCCAGCAGCATGCACTCAGGGGGTAACACTGAAGCTTTCTTT.

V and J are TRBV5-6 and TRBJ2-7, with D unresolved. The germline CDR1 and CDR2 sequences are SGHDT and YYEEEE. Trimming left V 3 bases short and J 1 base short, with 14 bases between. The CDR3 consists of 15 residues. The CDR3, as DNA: TGTGCCAGCAGCTCATATACGGTACCTTCCTACGAGCAGTACTTC. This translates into CASSSYTVPSYEQYF.

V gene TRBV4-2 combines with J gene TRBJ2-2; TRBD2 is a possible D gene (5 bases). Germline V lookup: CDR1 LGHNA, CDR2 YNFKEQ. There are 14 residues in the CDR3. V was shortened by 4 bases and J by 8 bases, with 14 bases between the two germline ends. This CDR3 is CASSPNGRGGELFF. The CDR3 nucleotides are TGTGCCAGCAGCCCCAATGGTCGAGGGGGGGAGCTGTTTTTT.

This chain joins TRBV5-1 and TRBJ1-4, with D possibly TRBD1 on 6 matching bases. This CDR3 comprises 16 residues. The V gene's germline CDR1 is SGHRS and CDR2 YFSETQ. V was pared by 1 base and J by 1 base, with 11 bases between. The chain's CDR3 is CASSLTGGLTNEKLFF. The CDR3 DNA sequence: TGCGCCAGCAGCTTGACGGGGGGGCTAACTAATGAAAAACTGTTTTTT. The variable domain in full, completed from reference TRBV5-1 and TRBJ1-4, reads KAGVTQTPRYLIKTRGQQVTLSCSPISGHRSVSWYQQTPGQGLQFLFEYFSETQRNKGNFPGRFSGRQFSNSRSEMNVSTLELGDSALYLCASSLTGGLTNEKLFFGSGTQLSVL.

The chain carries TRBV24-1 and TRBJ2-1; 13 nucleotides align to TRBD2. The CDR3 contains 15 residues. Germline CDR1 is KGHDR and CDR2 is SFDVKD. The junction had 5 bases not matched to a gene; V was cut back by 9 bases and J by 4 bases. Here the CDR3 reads CATSGLAGVYNEQFF. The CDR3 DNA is TGTGCCACCTCTGGACTAGCGGGGGTATACAATGAGCAGTTCTTC.

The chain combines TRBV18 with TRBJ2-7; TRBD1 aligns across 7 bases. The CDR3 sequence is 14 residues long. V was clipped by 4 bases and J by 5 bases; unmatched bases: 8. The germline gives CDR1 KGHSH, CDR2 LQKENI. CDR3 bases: TGTGCCAGCTCACGACAGGGAGAAGACCACGAGCAGTACTTC. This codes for CASSRQGEDHEQYF.

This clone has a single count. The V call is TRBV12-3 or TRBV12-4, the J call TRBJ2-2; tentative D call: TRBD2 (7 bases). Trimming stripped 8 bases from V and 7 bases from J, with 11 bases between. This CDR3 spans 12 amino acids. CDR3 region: CASHRDYGELFF. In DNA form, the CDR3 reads TGTGCCAGCCACAGGGACTACGGGGAGCTGTTTTTT.

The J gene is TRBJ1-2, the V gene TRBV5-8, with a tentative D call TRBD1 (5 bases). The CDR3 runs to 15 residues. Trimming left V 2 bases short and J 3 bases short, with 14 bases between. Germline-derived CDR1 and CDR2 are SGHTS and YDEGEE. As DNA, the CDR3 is TGTGCCAGCAGCTTCATCGGGGGTTTGGACTATGGCTACACCTTC. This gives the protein CASSFIGGLDYGYTF.

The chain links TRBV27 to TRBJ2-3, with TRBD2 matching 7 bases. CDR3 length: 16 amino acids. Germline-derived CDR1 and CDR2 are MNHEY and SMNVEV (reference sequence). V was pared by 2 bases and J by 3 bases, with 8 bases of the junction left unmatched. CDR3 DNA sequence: TGTGCCAGCAGTTTAGGCGGGAGTGGTTTTACAGATACGCAGTATTTT. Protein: CASSLGGSGFTDTQYF.

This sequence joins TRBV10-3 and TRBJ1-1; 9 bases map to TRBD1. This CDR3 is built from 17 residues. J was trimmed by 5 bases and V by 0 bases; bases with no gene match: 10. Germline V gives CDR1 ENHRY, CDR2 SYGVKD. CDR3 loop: CAISESSPGQGRTEAFF. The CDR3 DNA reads TGTGCCATCAGTGAGTCGAGCCCGGGACAGGGTCGAACTGAAGCTTTCTTT.

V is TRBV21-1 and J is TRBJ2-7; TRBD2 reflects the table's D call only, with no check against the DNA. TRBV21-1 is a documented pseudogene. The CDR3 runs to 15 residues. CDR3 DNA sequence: TGTGCCAGCAGCGAGACTAGAGAGGCCTCCTACGAGCAGTACTTC. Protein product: CASSETREASYEQYF.

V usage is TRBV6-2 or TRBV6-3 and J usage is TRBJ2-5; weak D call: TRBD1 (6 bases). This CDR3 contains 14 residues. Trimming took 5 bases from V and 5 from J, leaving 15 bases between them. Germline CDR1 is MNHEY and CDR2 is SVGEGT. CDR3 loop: CASSHPQGYETQYF. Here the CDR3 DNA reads TGTGCCAGCAGTCACCCACAGGGTTACGAGACCCAGTACTTC.